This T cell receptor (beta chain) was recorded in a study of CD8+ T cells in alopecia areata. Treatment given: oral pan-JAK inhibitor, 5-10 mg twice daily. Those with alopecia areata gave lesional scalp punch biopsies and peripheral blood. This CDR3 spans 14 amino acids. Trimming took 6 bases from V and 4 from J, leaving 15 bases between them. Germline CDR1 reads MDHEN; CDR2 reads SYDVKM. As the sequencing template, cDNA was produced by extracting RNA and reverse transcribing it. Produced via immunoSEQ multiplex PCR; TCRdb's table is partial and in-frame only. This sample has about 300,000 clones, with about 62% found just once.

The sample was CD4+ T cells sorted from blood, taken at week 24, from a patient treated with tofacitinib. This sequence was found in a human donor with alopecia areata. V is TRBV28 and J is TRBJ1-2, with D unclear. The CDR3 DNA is TGTGCCAGCAGCTCTGCCCGTTCCCCCTATGGCTACACCTTC. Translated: CASSSARSPYGYTF.